This T cell receptor beta chain was recorded in a study of T cells in Graves' hyperthyroidism and ophthalmopathy. The source material, RNA transcripts, was used to amplify TCR beta CDR3 regions. TCR CDR3 underwent first-round RT-PCR with the HTBI primer set. TCRdb reanalysed the multiplex PCR reads using MiXCR and keeps one entry per CDR3 protein. The table records roughly 700,000 distinct CDR3 sequences, roughly a third of them present only once. The CDR3 is 12 residues long. V trimming: 4 bases; J trimming: 11 bases; junction bases outside the gene matches: 6. Specimen: blood. The source of this sequence is a woman aged 40 to 50 with Graves' hyperthyroidism. The chain is built from TRBV12-3 or TRBV12-4 and TRBJ1-1; 8 bases are shared with TRBD1. DNA for the CDR3: TGTGCCAGCAGTTCAGACAGGGGTCGCGCTTTCTTT. Translated: CASSSDRGRAFF.